The T cell receptor (beta chain) under discussion was sequenced for a study of Graves' ophthalmopathy and Graves' hyperthyroidism. Study-level findings and limits: Prediction of ophthalmopathy progression reached roughly 68% sensitivity and about 72% specificity. Among thyroid clonotypes expanded above 0.001 frequency, most also appeared in blood.

This clonotype was found many times. What it recognizes is unknown. Other autoimmune disease, uncontrolled infection, pregnancy and lactation led to exclusion. There are 15 residues in the CDR3. Germline V lookup: CDR1 DFQATT, CDR2 SNEGSKA (reference sequence). V was clipped by 3 bases and J by 5 bases; unmatched bases: 7. RNA transcripts served as template for amplifying TCR beta CDR3 sequences. HTBI primers primed a first-round RT-PCR, and a second-round multiplex PCR followed. One entry per CDR3 protein results from TCRdb running MiXCR on the multiplex PCR reads. The profile shows 500,000 to 700,000 distinct CDR3 sequences, 39% of them singletons.

The chain recombines TRBV20-1 with TRBJ2-5, with TRBD2 matching over 12 bases. This receptor was obtained from an adult man with Graves' hyperthyroidism. Sequenced input: peripheral blood or thyroid tissue (not recorded which). CDR3 bases: TGCAGTGCTAGGGCTAGCGGGAGGGCCGGGGAGACCCAGTACTTC. This gives the protein CSARASGRAGETQYF.